Reported below is one T cell receptor (beta chain). The antigen is undetermined. These data belong to a study of T-cell memory formation after mild COVID-19. MiXCR, run by TCRdb on the 5' RACE reads, gives a single entry per CDR3 protein. The sample comprises under 300,000 distinct CDR3 sequences, 15% to 20% of which are singletons, and 22% rests with the top ten. Whole-study findings and limits: Clones which contracted sat mainly in CM and EM if CD4+, and in EMRA if CD8+. Clones contracting over day 15 to 85 were CD4/CD8 balanced, with later expanders leaning CD4+.

The germline V gene has CDR1 LGHDT and CDR2 YNNKEL (reference sequence). The CDR3 runs to 14 residues. The V segment lost 5 bases and the J segment 1 base; nucleotides outside the gene matches: 4. Material for sequencing was PBMCs or a T cell subset sorted from them (not recorded which). This chain connects TRBV3-1 to TRBJ1-1; 7 nucleotides match TRBD1. The sequence derives from a young man who had mild COVID-19 (a few samples of this study predate the infection). Cell type and time point are not known. The CDR3 bases are TGTGCCAGCAGCAGCTGGGACAGGAACACTGAAGCTTTCTTT. Translated: CASSSWDRNTEAFF. The whole variable domain, remainder taken from reference TRBV3-1 and TRBJ1-1, is DTAVSQTPKYLVTQMGNDKSIKCEQNLGHDTMYWYKQDSKKFLKIMFSYNNKELIINETVPNRFSPKSPDKAHLNLHINSLELGDSAVYFCASSSWDRNTEAFFGQGTRLTVV.